The source of this T cell receptor (beta chain) is a study of T cell repertoires in cytomegalovirus infection (dated by TCRdb to 2018 to 2020). Background on the whole study: The HLA type of each donor mattered for the analysis, because public TCR beta signatures pointed to carriage of CMV infection along with the matching HLA type.

Results the study describes overall, beyond this receptor: The ex vivo response was dominated by HLA-C-restricted CMV-specific TCR beta clonotypes, and the single most frequent clonotype in two of eight donors was supplied by these HLA-C-restricted clonotypes. Cumulative frequency of public TCR beta family members discriminated carriers of CMV infection plus the relevant HLA type in this cohort and an independent approximately 370-donor cohort.

Sequencing used an Illumina HiSeq 1500. In TCRdb, the public reads were trimmed at Q25 with fastp and aligned with MiXCR, with productive beta chains retained. Rows are unified per CDR3 protein, each entry keeping the most common DNA and genes. Within this sample are about 130,000 distinct CDR3 sequences, with more than 7% of them counted one time only. The ten largest clones represent 10% of the sample. A note on this clonotype: Its target antigen remains unknown. One base away there is no much larger clone; base qualities are not given.

Including the terminal cysteine and phenylalanine, the CDR3 comprises 14 residues. This entry keeps only the CDR3 DNA: 42 bases, framed from base 1. The junction carries 8 bases between V and J, which are trimmed by 2 bases and 1 base respectively. CDR1 MNHGY and CDR2 SAAAGT were looked up in the germline V gene. The sequence joins TRBV6-8 to TRBJ2-5; the D gene is perhaps TRBD2, from 6 matching bases. The source material was PBMCs. The receptor was isolated from a human donor in good health (CMV status not recorded). Some clones in this sample may be carry-over from other donors' samples. The CDR3 region reads CASSYGAGQETQYF. At the DNA level, the sequence is TGTGCCAGCAGTTACGGAGCGGGCCAAGAGACCCAGTACTTC.